The 23 T cell receptor beta chains in this list originate from one sample, sequenced in a study of blood T cell repertoires in COVID-19. Assay: immunoSEQ multiplex PCR; the TCRdb copy retains only in-frame clones and omits some. The sample carries some 83,000 clones, more than 70% recorded once. Sequences were obtained from peripheral blood. These TCRs come from a man in his forties or fifties with acute or convalescent COVID-19.

CDR3 region: CASSENTGRQQPQHF. The CDR3 DNA sequence: TGTGCCAGCAGTGAAAACACAGGGAGACAACAGCCCCAGCATTTT. The chain carries TRBV2 and TRBJ1-5; D is possibly TRBD1 (6 bases). The CDR3 has 15 amino acids. V lost 2 bases and J lost 7, with 15 bases in between. Germline V gene sequence: CDR1 SNHLY, CDR2 FYNNEI. The full variable domain, with the rest looked up from reference TRBV2 and TRBJ1-5, is EPEVTQTPSHQVTQMGQEVILRCVPISNHLYFYWYRQILGQKVEFLVSFYNNEISEKSEIFDDQFSVERPDGSNFTLKIRSTKLEDSAMYFCASSENTGRQQPQHFGDGTRLSIL.

This sequence joins TRBV7-9 and TRBJ1-1; D remains ambiguous. The CDR3 covers 13 residues. V was trimmed by 7 bases and J by 0 bases, leaving 9 bases between them. Germline CDR1 and CDR2: SEHNR and FQNEAQ (reference sequence). CDR3 sequence (DNA): TGTGCCAGCAACGACTTGATGAACACTGAAGCTTTCTTT. This encodes CASNDLMNTEAFF.

This clone was counted a single time. The rearrangement uses TRBV5-1 and TRBJ1-2; D is possibly TRBD1 (6 bases). Trimming left V 4 bases short and J 0 bases short, with 13 bases between. CDR3 length: 15 residues. Germline lookup yields CDR1 SGHRS and CDR2 YFSETQ. The CDR3: CASSPGQSSNYGYTF. The CDR3 region has the DNA TGCGCCAGCAGCCCAGGACAGTCCTCTAACTATGGCTACACCTTC.

This chain joins TRBV5-1 and TRBJ1-2; the D gene is possibly TRBD1 (5 bases). Germline CDR1 and CDR2: SGHRS and YFSETQ. This CDR3 region has 16 residues. V shed 7 bases and J shed 0 bases, with 19 bases lying between them. Here the CDR3 reads CASAPTGGEANYGYTF. In DNA, the CDR3 is TGCGCCAGCGCCCCCACAGGCGGAGAGGCTAACTATGGCTACACCTTC.

J is TRBJ1-5 and V is TRBV15, with TRBD1 identical over 7 bases. Germline V gives CDR1 LNHNV, CDR2 YYDKDF (reference sequence). Unmatched junction bases numbered 9, after V lost 0 bases and J lost 7 bases. The CDR3 loop spans 16 amino acids. The CDR3 bases are TGTGCCACCAGCAGAGATACAGGGGAAATCAACCAGCCCCAGCATTTT. This gives the protein CATSRDTGEINQPQHF.

The V gene is TRBV2, the J gene TRBJ1-2; TRBD1 aligns across 7 bases. The CDR3 sequence is 13 residues long. Germline CDR1 is SNHLY and CDR2 is FYNNEI. V shed 10 bases, J shed 4 bases, and the junction held 9 bases outside the gene matches. CDR3 nucleotide sequence: TGTGCCACCGGGACAGACCCCATCTATGGCTACACCTTC. This sequence encodes CATGTDPIYGYTF. Filled out from reference TRBV2 and TRBJ1-2, the complete variable domain reads EPEVTQTPSHQVTQMGQEVILRCVPISNHLYFYWYRQILGQKVEFLVSFYNNEISEKSEIFDDQFSVERPDGSNFTLKIRSTKLEDSAMYFCATGTDPIYGYTFGSGTRLTVV.

The rearrangement joins TRBV11-2 to TRBJ1-5, with no clear D. With 3 bases removed from V and 9 bases from J, the gap between germline ends came to 15 bases. This CDR3 contains 14 residues. Per germline, CDR1 SGHAT and CDR2 FQNNGV. CDR3 sequence (DNA): TGTGCCAGCAGCTTCAACCTGACTGGATGGCCCCAGCATTTT. Translated: CASSFNLTGWPQHF.

The CDR3 reads CASRAYGYTF. DNA for the CDR3: TGTGCCAGCAGGGCCTATGGCTACACCTTC. This chain joins TRBV6-5 and TRBJ1-2, with unresolved D. The germline CDR1 and CDR2 sequences are MNHEY and SVGAGI. The CDR3 contains 10 residues. V was shortened by 6 bases and J by 4 bases, with 3 bases between the two germline ends.

CDR3 residues: CASPRSGVYEQYF. The CDR3 nucleotides read TGCGCCAGCCCGAGGTCCGGGGTCTACGAGCAGTACTTC. The chain has TRBV10-1 and TRBJ2-7, with D perhaps TRBD2 (5 bases). V dropped 8 bases and J dropped 3 bases, with 14 bases sitting between them. This CDR3 contains 13 residues. Germline V lookup: CDR1 WNHNN, CDR2 SYGVQD (reference sequence).

This rearrangement joins TRBV7-2 to TRBJ1-3, with 8 bases identical to TRBD1. The length of the CDR3 is 17 residues. J lost 4 bases, V lost 5 bases, and 13 bases had no gene match. Germline CDR1 reads SGHTA; CDR2 reads FQGNSA. CDR3 loop: CASSAGTGYPSGNTIYF. CDR3 coding DNA: TGTGCCAGCAGCGCCGGGACAGGCTACCCGTCGGGAAACACCATATATTTT.

The genes are TRBV28 and TRBJ1-2; 7 positions agree with TRBD1. V was clipped by 6 bases and J by 5 bases; unmatched bases: 9. The CDR3 extends over 14 amino acids. Germline assignment: CDR1 MDHEN and CDR2 SYDVKM. The CDR3 sequence: CASSQTGFEYGYTF. CDR3 bases: TGTGCCAGCAGCCAGACAGGGTTTGAGTATGGCTACACCTTC.

This clone was counted a few times. V and J are TRBV6-5 and TRBJ1-2, with D possibly TRBD1 on 6 matching bases. The CDR3 extends over 13 amino acids. Trimming shortened V by 8 bases and J by 3 bases, and 13 bases separated the two germline ends. Germline CDR1 and CDR2: MNHEY and SVGAGI. The CDR3 DNA reads as TGTGCCAGCCGTATGACAGGAGACTATGGCTACACCTTC. Translation gives CASRMTGDYGYTF.

The chain employs TRBV25-1 and TRBJ2-7; 7 positions match TRBD2. The CDR3 is 15 residues long. In germline, CDR1 is MGHDK, CDR2 SYGVNS. Germline trimming cut 1 base from V and 1 base from J; bases unmatched to any gene: 4. The CDR3 DNA sequence: TGTGCCAGCAGTGAATGGGCTAGCGGTTCCTACGAGCAGTACTTC. It codes for CASSEWASGSYEQYF.

The CDR3 protein is CASSSWDRGAEKLFF. As DNA, the CDR3 is TGTGCCAGCAGCTCCTGGGACAGGGGGGCTGAAAAACTGTTTTTT. The V and J genes are TRBV11-2 and TRBJ1-4, with 11 nucleotides matching TRBD1. The CDR3 is 15 amino acids. The germline CDR1 and CDR2 sequences are SGHAT and FQNNGV. With 4 bases clipped from V and 7 bases from J, the junction kept 5 bases outside the gene matches.

The chain couples TRBV28 to TRBJ1-1; 8 nucleotides align to TRBD1. Unmatched junction bases numbered 4, after V lost 0 bases and J lost 4 bases. The length of the CDR3 is 15 residues. Germline assignment: CDR1 MDHEN and CDR2 SYDVKM. CDR3 residues: CASSLWTGEGTEAFF. The CDR3 DNA follows: TGTGCCAGCAGTTTATGGACAGGGGAGGGCACTGAAGCTTTCTTT.

The chain employs TRBV7-2 and TRBJ2-3, with no clear D. This CDR3 has 13 amino acids. Germline CDR1 SGHTA, CDR2 FQGNSA. V was pared by 3 bases and J by 1 base, with 5 bases between. The CDR3 loop is CASSFGGTDTQYF. The CDR3 region has the DNA TGTGCCAGCAGCTTTGGAGGCACAGATACGCAGTATTTT.

The J gene is TRBJ1-2, the V gene TRBV6-1, with no clear D. Germline CDR1 is MNHNS and CDR2 is SASEGT. This CDR3 region has 14 residues. Trimming stripped 1 base from V and 7 bases from J, with 13 bases between. The chain's CDR3 is CASSEGTAGTGYTF. The CDR3 DNA reads as TGTGCCAGCAGTGAAGGGACCGCGGGTACTGGCTACACCTTC.

The chain has TRBV9 and TRBJ2-7; TRBD1 is a possible D gene (5 bases). Trimming took 3 bases from V and 3 from J, leaving 10 bases between them. Germline V gene sequence: CDR1 SGDLS, CDR2 YYNGEE. This CDR3 comprises 13 residues. The CDR3 DNA follows: TGTGCCAGCAGCGGGGGCCCCCTCTACGAGCAGTACTTC. Amino acids: CASSGGPLYEQYF. Variable domain in full (rest from reference TRBV9 and TRBJ2-7): DSGVTQTPKHLITATGQRVTLRCSPRSGDLSVYWYQQSLDQGLQFLIQYYNGEERAKGNILERFSAQQFPDLHSELNLSSLELGDSALYFCASSGGPLYEQYFGPGTRLTVT.

V is TRBV19 and J is TRBJ2-3; weak D call: TRBD2 (5 bases). The CDR3 length is 15 residues. Germline V lookup: CDR1 LNHDA, CDR2 SQIVND (reference sequence). The V and J ends lost 1 base and 5 bases respectively, with 13 bases between them. CDR3 nucleotides: TGTGCCAGTAGTATAGTAGACTCCCGGGGAGATACGCAGTATTTT. It yields the protein CASSIVDSRGDTQYF. Drawing the rest from reference TRBV19 and TRBJ2-3, the complete variable domain is DGGITQSPKYLFRKEGQNVTLSCEQNLNHDAMYWYRQDPGQGLRLIYYSQIVNDFQKGDIAEGYSVSREKKESFPLTVTSAQKNPTAFYLCASSIVDSRGDTQYFGPGTRLTVL.

The V gene is TRBV15, the J gene TRBJ1-1; D is ambiguous. The CDR3 totals 17 residues. From germline, CDR1 is LNHNV and CDR2 YYDKDF (reference sequence). V dropped 0 bases and J dropped 1 base, with 15 bases sitting between them. The CDR3 nucleotides are TGTGCCACCAGCAGAGATTTAGGCGGCCGATCGAACACTGAAGCTTTCTTT. Protein sequence: CATSRDLGGRSNTEAFF.

The J gene is TRBJ2-3, the V gene TRBV18; D perhaps matches TRBD2 (5 bases). Germline CDR1 KGHSH, CDR2 LQKENI. V was shortened by 6 bases and J by 4 bases, with 17 bases between the two germline ends. The CDR3 length is 15 residues. CDR3 protein: CASSEGGGKADTQYF. The CDR3, as DNA: TGTGCCAGCTCGGAAGGAGGTGGCAAGGCAGATACGCAGTATTTT.

The gene calls are TRBV10-3 and TRBJ1-2; the match to TRBD1 covers 9 bases. The CDR3 length is 17 residues. V gave up 7 bases and J gave up 5 bases; unmatched junction bases: 17. CDR1 ENHRY and CDR2 SYGVKD come from the germline V gene. In DNA, the CDR3 is TGTGCCATCAACCGATTTCCGGGACAGGGCCCCAAATATGGCTACACCTTC. The encoded protein is CAINRFPGQGPKYGYTF.

The chain carries TRBV9 and TRBJ2-5, with TRBD2 matching over 9 bases. Germline-derived CDR1 and CDR2 are SGDLS and YYNGEE. CDR3 length equals 16 residues. V trimming: 0 bases; J trimming: 5 bases; junction bases outside the gene matches: 8. DNA for the CDR3: TGTGCCAGCAGCGTAGGGGGTAGCGGGGGAGCGGAGACCCAGTACTTC. It specifies CASSVGGSGGAETQYF.